Listed here are 15 T cell receptor beta chains from one sample, sequenced in a study of neurological immune-mediated disorders. TCRdb called the 5' RACE reads again in MiXCR, with one record for every CDR3 protein. The sample includes around 65,000 distinct CDR3 sequences, around 5.1% of them seen just once. The sample taken for sequencing was PBMCs. Receptors originate from a human donor with multiple sclerosis. The donor label of this sample is uncertain.

This clonotype came up many times. V gene TRBV6-1 combines with J gene TRBJ2-2; D uncertain. V lost 7 bases, J lost 6 bases, and 12 bases lay in between. The CDR3 has 13 amino acids. Per the germline V gene, CDR1 is MNHNS and CDR2 is SASEGT. The CDR3 nucleotides read TGTGCCAGCACCCGGTGGGGTTCCGGGGAGCTGTTTTTT. Protein: CASTRWGSGELFF.

This clonotype was observed many times. The DNA for the CDR3 is TGCAGTGCTAGAGAGGTCTACGAGCAGTACTTC. Translating gives CSAREVYEQYF. This sequence joins TRBV20-1 and TRBJ2-7; D uncertain. The V gene lost 0 bases and the J gene lost 3 bases, with 3 bases spanning the gap. In germline, CDR1 is DFQATT, CDR2 SNEGSKA (reference sequence). The CDR3 length is 11 residues.

This clonotype has ten or more counts. The chain has TRBV7-2 and TRBJ1-1, with D unresolved. The germline V and J ends were trimmed by 2 bases and 1 base, with 5 bases remaining between them. CDR1 is SGHTA and CDR2 is FQGNSA in the germline V gene. The CDR3 covers 13 residues. CDR3 sequence (DNA): TGTGCCAGCAGCTTAATCGGGAACACTGAAGCTTTCTTT. Translating it yields CASSLIGNTEAFF.

This clonotype was seen repeatedly, ten times or more. The chain joins TRBV5-1 to TRBJ2-7; maybe TRBD2 (5 bases). The germline gives CDR1 SGHRS, CDR2 YFSETQ. This CDR3 is built from 14 residues. Trimming left V 4 bases short and J 0 bases short, with 11 bases between. In nucleotides, the CDR3 is TGCGCCAGCAGCCCTGAGCGGTTCTCCTACGAGCAGTACTTC. This codes for CASSPERFSYEQYF.

Points on this clonotype: This could be a read error, since a much larger clone is one nucleotide away. This rearrangement joins TRBV11-2 to TRBJ1-6; D might be TRBD1 (5 bases). The CDR3 has 14 residues. V gave up 5 bases and J gave up 10 bases, with 15 bases separating them. Germline-derived CDR1 and CDR2 are SGHAT and FQNNGV. CDR3 nucleotide sequence: TGTGCCAGCAGCAAAAAGGGACTACGGTCACCCCTCCACTTT. Translating gives CASSKKGLRSPLHF. The full variable domain, in which reference TRBV11-2 and TRBJ1-6 provide the parts outside the CDR3, is EAGVAQSPRYKIIEKRQSVAFWCNPISGHATLYWYQQILGQGPKLLIQFQNNGVVDDSQLPKDRFSAERLKGVDSTLKIQPAKLEDSAVYLCASSKKGLRSPLHFGNGTRLTVT.

This clonotype was seen ten or more times. The CDR3 loop reads CSASLLRTGIYGYTF. CDR3 bases: TGCAGTGCTAGTTTGCTCAGGACAGGGATATATGGCTACACCTTC. J is TRBJ1-2 and V is TRBV20-1; 8 bases match TRBD1. The CDR3 length is 15 residues. CDR1 and CDR2 (germline): DFQATT, SNEGSKA (reference sequence). The J segment lost 5 bases and the V segment lost 3 bases, leaving 11 bases of the junction unmatched.

This clonotype appeared many times. V and J are TRBV14 and TRBJ2-7, with TRBD1 matching 9 bases. Looked up from germline, CDR1 is SGHDN and CDR2 is FVKESK. V trimming: 4 bases; J trimming: 5 bases; junction bases outside the gene matches: 6. The CDR3 contains 14 residues. The CDR3 DNA is TGTGCCAGCAGCCCCGGGACAGGGCTCAACGAGCAGTACTTC. Protein product: CASSPGTGLNEQYF.

This chain connects TRBV29-1 to TRBJ2-3; 8 bases fit TRBD2. This CDR3 is 15 amino acids long. Germline CDR1 and CDR2: SQVTM and ANQGSEA. Trimming removed 4 bases from V and 0 bases from J; junction bases left unmatched: 6. The CDR3 DNA reads TGCAGCGTTGTTCGATCGGGGGGGAGCACAGATACGCAGTATTTT. This codes for CSVVRSGGSTDTQYF.

This clonotype was counted many times. V is TRBV14 and J is TRBJ2-1, with 10 nucleotides matching TRBD2. The CDR3 has 18 amino acids. J lost 2 bases, V lost 5 bases, and 12 bases had no gene match. Germline-derived CDR1 and CDR2 are SGHDN and FVKESK. Written as DNA, the CDR3 is TGTGCCAGCAGCTACAGTTTACTAGCGGGGCTTACCTACAATGAGCAGTTCTTC. Translation gives CASSYSLLAGLTYNEQFF.

Many counts were recorded for this clonotype. V gene TRBV5-1 combines with J gene TRBJ1-1; D not resolved. CDR3 size: 14 residues. V lost 5 bases and J 5 bases, leaving 16 bases between the germline ends. Germline V gives CDR1 SGHRS, CDR2 YFSETQ. The CDR3: CASRVLGGRTEAFF. CDR3 in DNA: TGCGCCAGCAGAGTCCTCGGCGGACGGACTGAAGCTTTCTTT.

This clonotype was picked up many times. The rearrangement links TRBV15 to TRBJ2-7; D remains ambiguous. Between the trimmed V and J ends, which lost 0 bases and 3 bases, there was a span of 6 bases. This CDR3 spans 13 amino acids. CDR1 LNHNV and CDR2 YYDKDF come from the germline V gene (reference sequence). The CDR3 is CATSRDVSYEQYF. CDR3 in DNA: TGTGCCACCAGCAGAGATGTAAGCTACGAGCAGTACTTC.

This clonotype was detected ten times or more. The chain employs TRBV2 and TRBJ1-3; possibly TRBD1 for D (5 bases). CDR3 length equals 15 residues. Trimming shortened V by 3 bases and J by 1 base, and 10 bases separated the two germline ends. Germline V gives CDR1 SNHLY, CDR2 FYNNEI. The CDR3, as DNA: TGTGCCAGCAGTGATTGGGGCAGGTCTGGAAACACCATATATTTT. Its translation: CASSDWGRSGNTIYF.

In its sample, this clonotype was seen a few times. The V call is TRBV19, the J call TRBJ2-1; TRBD1 matches at 11 bases. From germline, CDR1 is LNHDA and CDR2 SQIVND (reference sequence). The CDR3 length is 16 residues. The V gene end was trimmed by 6 bases and the J gene end by 3 bases; junction bases not matched to a gene: 7. The CDR3 loop reads CASSPWTGGGYNEQFF. CDR3 sequence (DNA): TGTGCCAGTAGCCCGTGGACAGGGGGCGGCTACAATGAGCAGTTCTTC.

This clonotype was found many times. The rearrangement uses TRBV12-3 or TRBV12-4 and TRBJ2-5; TRBD2 agrees at 9 bases. After removal of 6 bases from V and 5 bases from J, the junction contained 4 bases not matched to a gene. This CDR3 region has 13 residues. The CDR3 sequence: CASRRSGGETQYF. The DNA for the CDR3 is TGTGCCAGCAGAAGAAGCGGGGGGGAGACCCAGTACTTC.

This clonotype came up many times. The CDR3 here is CASSPNTLNQPQHF. In DNA form, the CDR3 reads TGTGCCAGCTCACCCAACACCCTCAATCAGCCCCAGCATTTT. The chain recombines TRBV18 with TRBJ1-5; D remains ambiguous. Per germline, CDR1 KGHSH and CDR2 LQKENI. The CDR3 has 14 residues. Trimming pared 3 bases from V and 3 bases from J, leaving 9 bases between.